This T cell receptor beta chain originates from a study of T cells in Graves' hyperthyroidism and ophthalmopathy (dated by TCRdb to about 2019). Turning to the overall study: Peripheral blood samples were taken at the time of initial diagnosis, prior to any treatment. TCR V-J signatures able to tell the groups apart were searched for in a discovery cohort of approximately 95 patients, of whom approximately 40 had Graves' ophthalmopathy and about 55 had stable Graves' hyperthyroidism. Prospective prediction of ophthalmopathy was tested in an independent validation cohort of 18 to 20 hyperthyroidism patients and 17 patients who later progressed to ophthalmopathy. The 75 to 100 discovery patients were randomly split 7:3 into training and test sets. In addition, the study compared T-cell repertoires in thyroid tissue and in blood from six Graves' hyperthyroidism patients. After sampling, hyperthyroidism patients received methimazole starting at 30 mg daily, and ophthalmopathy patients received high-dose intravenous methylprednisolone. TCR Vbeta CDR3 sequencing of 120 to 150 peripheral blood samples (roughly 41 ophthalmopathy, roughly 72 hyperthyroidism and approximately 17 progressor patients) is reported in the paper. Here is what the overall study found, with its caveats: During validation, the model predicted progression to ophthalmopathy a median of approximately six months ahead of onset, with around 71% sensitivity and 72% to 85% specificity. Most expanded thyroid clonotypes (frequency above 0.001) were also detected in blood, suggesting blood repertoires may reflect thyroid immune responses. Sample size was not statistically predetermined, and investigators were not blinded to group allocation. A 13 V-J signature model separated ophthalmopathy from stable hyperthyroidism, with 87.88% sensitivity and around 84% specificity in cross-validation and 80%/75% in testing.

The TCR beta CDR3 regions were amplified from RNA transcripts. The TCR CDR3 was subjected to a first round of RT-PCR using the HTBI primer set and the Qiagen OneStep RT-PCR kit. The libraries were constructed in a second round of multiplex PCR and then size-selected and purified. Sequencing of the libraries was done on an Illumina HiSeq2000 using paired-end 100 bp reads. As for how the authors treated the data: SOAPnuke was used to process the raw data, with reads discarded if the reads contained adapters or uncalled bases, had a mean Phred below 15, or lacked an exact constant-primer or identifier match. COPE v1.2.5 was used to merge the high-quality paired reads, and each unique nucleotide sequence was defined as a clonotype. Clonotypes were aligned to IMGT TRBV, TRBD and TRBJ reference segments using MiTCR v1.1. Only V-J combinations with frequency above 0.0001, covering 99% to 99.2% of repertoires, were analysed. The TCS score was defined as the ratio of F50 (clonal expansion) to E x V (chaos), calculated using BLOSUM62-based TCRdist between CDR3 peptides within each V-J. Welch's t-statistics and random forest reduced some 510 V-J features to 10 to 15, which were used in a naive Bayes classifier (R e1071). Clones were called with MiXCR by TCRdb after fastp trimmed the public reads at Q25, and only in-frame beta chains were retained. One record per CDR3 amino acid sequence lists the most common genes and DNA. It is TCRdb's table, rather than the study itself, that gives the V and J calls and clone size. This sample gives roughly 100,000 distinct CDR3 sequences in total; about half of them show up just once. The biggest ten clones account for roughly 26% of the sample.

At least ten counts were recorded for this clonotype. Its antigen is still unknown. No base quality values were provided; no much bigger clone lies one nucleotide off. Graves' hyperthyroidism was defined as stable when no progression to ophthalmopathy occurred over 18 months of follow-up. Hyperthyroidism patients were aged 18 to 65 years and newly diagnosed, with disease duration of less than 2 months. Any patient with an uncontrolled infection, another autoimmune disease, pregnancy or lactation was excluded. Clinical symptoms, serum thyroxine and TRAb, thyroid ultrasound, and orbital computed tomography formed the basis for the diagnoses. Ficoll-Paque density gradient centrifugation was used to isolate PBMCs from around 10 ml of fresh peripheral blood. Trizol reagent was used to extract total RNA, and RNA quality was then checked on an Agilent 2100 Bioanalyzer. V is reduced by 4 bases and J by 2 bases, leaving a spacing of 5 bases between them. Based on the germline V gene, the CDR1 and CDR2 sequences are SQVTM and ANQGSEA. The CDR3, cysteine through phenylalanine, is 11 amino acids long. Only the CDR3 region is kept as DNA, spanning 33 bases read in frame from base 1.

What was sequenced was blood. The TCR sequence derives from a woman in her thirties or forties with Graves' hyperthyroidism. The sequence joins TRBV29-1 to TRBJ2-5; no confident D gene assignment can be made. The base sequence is TGCAGCGTTGCCAAACAAGAGACCCAGTACTTC. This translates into CSVAKQETQYF.